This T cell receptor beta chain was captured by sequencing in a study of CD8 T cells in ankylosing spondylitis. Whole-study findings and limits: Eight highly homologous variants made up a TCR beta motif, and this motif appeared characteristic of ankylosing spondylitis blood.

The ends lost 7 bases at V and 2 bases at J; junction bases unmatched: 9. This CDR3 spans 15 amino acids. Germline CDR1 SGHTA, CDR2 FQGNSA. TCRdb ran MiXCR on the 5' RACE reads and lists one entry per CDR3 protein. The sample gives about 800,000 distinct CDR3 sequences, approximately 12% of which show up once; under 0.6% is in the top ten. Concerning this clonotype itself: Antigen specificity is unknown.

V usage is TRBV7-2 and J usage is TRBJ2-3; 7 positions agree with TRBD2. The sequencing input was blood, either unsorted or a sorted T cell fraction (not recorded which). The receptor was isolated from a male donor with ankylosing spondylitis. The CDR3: CASIPRGSHTDTQYF. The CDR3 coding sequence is TGTGCCAGCATCCCGCGGGGGAGTCACACAGATACGCAGTATTTT.